Listed here are 21 T cell receptor beta chains from one sample, sequenced in a study of shared clonotypes between healthy human individuals. TCRdb's copy holds only in-frame clones and misses some; the assay was immunoSEQ multiplex PCR. This repertoire shows roughly 2 million clones, nearly 97% found once; its top ten account for around 0.13%. The specimen was naive CD4+ T cells sorted from blood. Subset of the sample: CD45RA+ positively selected. The receptors were gathered from a man between 18 and 35 years old in good health.

The chain recombines TRBV7-6 with TRBJ2-5, with 13 nucleotides matching TRBD2. CDR3 size: 15 residues. With V trimmed by 4 bases and J by 3 bases, 2 bases remained unmatched. Germline assignment: CDR1 SGHVS and CDR2 FNYEAQ. Here the CDR3 reads CASSWGLAGKETQYF. Here the CDR3 DNA reads TGTGCCAGCAGCTGGGGACTAGCGGGGAAAGAGACCCAGTACTTC.

V is TRBV5-1 and J is TRBJ2-1, with 12 bases aligning to TRBD2. Trimming at V came to 0 bases and at J to 3 bases, leaving 4 bases not matched to a gene. The CDR3 runs 17 residues. CDR1 and CDR2 (germline): SGHRS, YFSETQ. CDR3 DNA: TGCGCCAGCAGCTTGGTACTAGCGGGAGGAGACTACAATGAGCAGTTCTTC. Its protein product is CASSLVLAGGDYNEQFF.

This clone has a handful of counts. The chain links TRBV19 to TRBJ2-1; D remains ambiguous. CDR3 size: 11 residues. With 4 bases removed from V and 7 bases from J, the gap between germline ends came to 5 bases. Germline lookup yields CDR1 LNHDA and CDR2 SQIVND (reference sequence). CDR3 sequence reads: CASSSRNEQFF. The CDR3 DNA is TGTGCCAGTAGTAGCCGTAATGAGCAGTTCTTC.

The chain carries TRBV5-1 and TRBJ2-7; tentatively, D is TRBD1 or TRBD2 (5 bases each). The V gene's germline CDR1 is SGHRS and CDR2 YFSETQ. Trimming cost V 0 bases and J 2 bases, with 12 bases left between them. The CDR3 extends over 15 amino acids. The CDR3 DNA is TGCGCCAGCAGCTTGGCCGGGACCCAACCCTACGAGCAGTACTTC. Its translation is CASSLAGTQPYEQYF.

This clone showed up just once. The V gene is TRBV7-9, the J gene TRBJ2-7, with TRBD2 matching 8 bases. Looked up from germline, CDR1 is SEHNR and CDR2 is FQNEAQ (reference sequence). The CDR3 covers 16 residues. The junction had 11 bases not matched to a gene; V was cut back by 2 bases and J by 5 bases. The CDR3 loop is CASSLNGAGAANEQYF. The CDR3 nucleotides read TGTGCCAGCAGCTTAAATGGAGCGGGGGCGGCTAACGAGCAGTACTTC.

The chain links TRBV30 to TRBJ1-3; the D is unclear. There are 17 residues in the CDR3. The germline CDR1 and CDR2 sequences are GTSNPN and SVGIG (reference sequence). Trimming pared 0 bases from V and 0 bases from J, leaving 15 bases between. In DNA form, the CDR3 reads TGTGCCTGGAGTGTACAAAGGACGGAGTTCTCTGGAAACACCATATATTTT. It translates to CAWSVQRTEFSGNTIYF.

The CDR3, as DNA: TGTGCCAGCAGCTACCCGAGTCGGAGGGAACTAGCGGGAAGGTCCTACGAGCAGTACTTC. Translated, it gives CASSYPSRRELAGRSYEQYF. This chain uses TRBV21-1 with TRBJ2-7; the table's D call TRBD2 went unverified against the DNA. TRBV21-1 is a pseudogene. This CDR3 comprises 20 residues.

The chain employs TRBV27 and TRBJ1-6; weak D call: TRBD1 (6 bases). This CDR3 comprises 15 residues. The germline CDR1 and CDR2 sequences are MNHEY and SMNVEV (reference sequence). V lost 1 base and J 9 bases, leaving 13 bases between the germline ends. The CDR3: CASSLYRVEGSPLHF. Here the CDR3 DNA reads TGTGCCAGCAGTTTATACAGGGTCGAAGGTTCACCCCTCCACTTT.

V gene TRBV2 combines with J gene TRBJ1-5; 7 bases agree with TRBD1. CDR1 SNHLY and CDR2 FYNNEI come from the germline V gene. There are 15 residues in the CDR3. With V trimmed by 3 bases and J by 6 bases, 8 bases remained unmatched. This CDR3 is CASSDEQGKSQPQHF. For the CDR3, the DNA is TGTGCCAGCAGTGACGAACAGGGGAAGAGTCAGCCCCAGCATTTT.

The chain recombines TRBV5-4 with TRBJ2-5; D perhaps matches TRBD1 (6 bases). This CDR3 spans 15 amino acids. V was trimmed by 1 base and J by 4 bases, leaving 14 bases between them. In germline, CDR1 is SGHNT, CDR2 YYREEE (reference sequence). CDR3 protein: CASSLSWDTLETQYF. In DNA, the CDR3 is TGTGCCAGCAGCTTGTCCTGGGACACCTTAGAGACCCAGTACTTC.

This clone occurred once. Here the CDR3 DNA reads TGTGCCAGCTCGTTCGGGGACAGGGGGCTCTACGAGCAGTACTTC. It codes for CASSFGDRGLYEQYF. The chain couples TRBV9 to TRBJ2-7, with 12 bases identical to TRBD1. V lost 7 bases, J lost 3 bases, and 8 bases stayed unmatched. This CDR3 spans 15 amino acids. Germline CDR1 reads SGDLS; CDR2 reads YYNGEE.

The chain couples TRBV4-1 to TRBJ2-7, with D perhaps matching TRBD1 (5 bases). CDR3 length equals 12 residues. Trimming shortened V by 5 bases and J by 6 bases, and 11 bases separated the two germline ends. CDR1 and CDR2 from the germline V gene are MGHRA and YSYEKL. This CDR3 is CASSSQGTEQYF. In DNA form, the CDR3 reads TGCGCCAGCAGCTCCCAGGGAACCGAGCAGTACTTC.

In nucleotides, the CDR3 is TGCGCCAGCAGCAACACAGGGGCGGCTGGAAACACCATATATTTT. This codes for CASSNTGAAGNTIYF. This chain connects TRBV5-1 to TRBJ1-3; 7 positions agree with TRBD1. Germline V gene data show CDR1 as SGHRS and CDR2 as YFSETQ. The CDR3 length is 15 residues. Trimming cost V 4 bases and J 2 bases; bases outside gene matches: 6. Full variable domain (remainder filled in from reference TRBV5-1 and TRBJ1-3): KAGVTQTPRYLIKTRGQQVTLSCSPISGHRSVSWYQQTPGQGLQFLFEYFSETQRNKGNFPGRFSGRQFSNSRSEMNVSTLELGDSALYLCASSNTGAAGNTIYFGEGSWLTVV.

The J gene is TRBJ1-4, the V gene TRBV28, with 7 bases identical to TRBD1. This CDR3 spans 15 amino acids. With V trimmed by 5 bases and J by 7 bases, 10 bases remained unmatched. In germline, CDR1 is MDHEN, CDR2 SYDVKM. The CDR3 loop reads CASSPLDRDGEKLFF. The CDR3 nucleotides read TGTGCCAGCAGTCCTCTCGACAGGGATGGTGAAAAACTGTTTTTT.

The chain is built from TRBV7-9 and TRBJ2-7; TRBD2 agrees at 8 bases. CDR3 size: 15 residues. CDR1 and CDR2 (germline): SEHNR, FQNEAQ (reference sequence). V dropped 2 bases and J dropped 3; count of bases not matched to a gene: 6. The CDR3 nucleotides read TGTGCCAGCAGCTTATCTGCGGGAGGCGGCTACGAGCAGTACTTC. Translation gives CASSLSAGGGYEQYF. Full variable domain (missing parts from reference TRBV7-9 and TRBJ2-7): DTGVSQNPRHKITKRGQNVTFRCDPISEHNRLYWYRQTLGQGPEFLTYFQNEAQLEKSRLLSDRFSAERPKGSFSTLEIQRTEQGDSAMYLCASSLSAGGGYEQYFGPGTRLTVT.

The V and J genes are TRBV18 and TRBJ2-7; 9 positions agree with TRBD1. This CDR3 contains 15 residues. Germline values: CDR1 KGHSH, CDR2 LQKENI. The ends lost 3 bases at V and 6 bases at J; junction bases unmatched: 9. Here the CDR3 DNA reads TGTGCCAGCTCACCCGCGCGGGACAGGGTAGGCGAGCAGTACTTC. Translated, it gives CASSPARDRVGEQYF.

The chain recombines TRBV7-9 with TRBJ1-5; unclear D gene. From germline, CDR1 is SEHNR and CDR2 FQNEAQ (reference sequence). The CDR3 is 14 residues long. V was shortened by 5 bases and J by 7 bases, with 15 bases between the two germline ends. The CDR3 DNA reads TGTGCCAGCAGCGTACTCGGAGGCCGGCAGCCCCAGCATTTT. This gives the protein CASSVLGGRQPQHF. The full variable domain, with the rest looked up from reference TRBV7-9 and TRBJ1-5, is DTGVSQNPRHKITKRGQNVTFRCDPISEHNRLYWYRQTLGQGPEFLTYFQNEAQLEKSRLLSDRFSAERPKGSFSTLEIQRTEQGDSAMYLCASSVLGGRQPQHFGDGTRLSIL.

The rearrangement uses TRBV7-3 and TRBJ2-2, with D uncertain. CDR3 size: 15 residues. The germline V gene encodes CDR1 SGHTA and CDR2 FQGTGA. The V and J ends lost 2 bases and 2 bases respectively, with 9 bases between them. CDR3 residues: CASSLGWSNTGELFF. The CDR3 DNA sequence: TGTGCCAGCAGCTTAGGTTGGAGTAACACCGGGGAGCTGTTTTTT.

The CDR3 loop is CASSQQGAGTTNEKLFF. The CDR3, as DNA: TGTGCCAGCAGTCAACAGGGGGCAGGGACAACTAATGAAAAACTGTTTTTT. The V gene is TRBV2, the J gene TRBJ1-4, with 9 bases fitting TRBD1. CDR1 SNHLY and CDR2 FYNNEI come from the germline V gene. V trimming: 5 bases; J trimming: 0 bases; junction bases outside the gene matches: 7. The CDR3 has 17 amino acids.

This clone showed up just a few times. Within the sample, other DNA sequences also encode this same CDR3. The chain uses TRBV27 and TRBJ1-6; D is uncertain. Looked up from germline, CDR1 is MNHEY and CDR2 is SMNVEV (reference sequence). V lost 3 bases and J 7 bases, leaving 7 bases between the germline ends. CDR3 length equals 13 residues. CDR3 DNA: TGTGCCAGCAGTTTTTTGACAAATTCACCCCTCCACTTT. This sequence encodes CASSFLTNSPLHF.

In DNA, the CDR3 is TGTGCCAGCAGCGTAGATGGGTCGAAGGAGACCCAGTACTTC. This codes for CASSVDGSKETQYF. The chain joins TRBV9 to TRBJ2-5; no clear D. The CDR3 has 14 residues. Germline CDR1 and CDR2: SGDLS and YYNGEE. V was cut by 0 bases and J by 5 bases, with 11 bases left in between. The full variable domain, in which reference TRBV9 and TRBJ2-5 provide the parts outside the CDR3, is DSGVTQTPKHLITATGQRVTLRCSPRSGDLSVYWYQQSLDQGLQFLIQYYNGEERAKGNILERFSAQQFPDLHSELNLSSLELGDSALYFCASSVDGSKETQYFGPGTRLLVL.